The 4 T cell receptor beta chains below all came from one sample that was sequenced in a study of cytomegalovirus exposure and HLA in healthy donors. TCRdb's table, derived via immunoSEQ multiplex PCR, lists solely in-frame clones and lacks some. The table has 160,000 or so clones, approximately 86% seen once. Sequencing was performed on PBMCs. The receptors were sampled from a man younger than 35 in good health and CMV-seropositive.

The chain is built from TRBV18 and TRBJ2-3, with a possible D match to TRBD1 (6 bases). This CDR3 spans 13 amino acids. From germline, CDR1 is KGHSH and CDR2 LQKENI. V was trimmed by 6 bases and J by 1 base, leaving 8 bases between them. CDR3 coding DNA: TGTGCCAGCTCGAGGACAGGCACAGATACGCAGTATTTT. As protein: CASSRTGTDTQYF. The entire variable domain, with the rest obtained from reference TRBV18 and TRBJ2-3, is as follows: NAGVMQNPRHLVRRRGQEARLRCSPMKGHSHVYWYRQLPEEGLKFMVYLQKENIIDESGMPKERFSAEFPKEGPSILRIQQVVRGDSAAYFCASSRTGTDTQYFGPGTRLTVL.

This clone showed up just once. The rearrangement links TRBV28 to TRBJ2-3; 7 positions match TRBD1. The V segment lost 5 bases and the J segment 2 bases; nucleotides outside the gene matches: 7. The germline gives CDR1 MDHEN, CDR2 SYDVKM. The CDR3 contains 15 residues. For the CDR3, the DNA is TGTGCCAGCAGTGGCCGGGACAGAGACACAGATACGCAGTATTTT. It encodes CASSGRDRDTDTQYF.

The chain joins TRBV18 to TRBJ1-2; possibly TRBD1 for D (5 bases). Trimming left V 3 bases short and J 6 bases short, with 23 bases between. The CDR3 is 17 amino acids. Looked up from germline, CDR1 is KGHSH and CDR2 is LQKENI. CDR3 residues: CASSPKIGSGSGDGYTF. The CDR3 region has the DNA TGTGCCAGCTCACCCAAAATCGGATCGGGGTCGGGGGATGGCTACACCTTC.

V and J are TRBV11-3 and TRBJ2-1; 7 bases agree with TRBD2. The germline V gene encodes CDR1 SGHNT and CDR2 YENEEA. This CDR3 spans 17 amino acids. V lost 4 bases, J lost 2 bases, and 11 bases stayed unmatched. CDR3 in DNA: TGTGCCAGCAGCTCAGGTCCATCGACTAGCCCCTACAATGAGCAGTTCTTC. Its protein product is CASSSGPSTSPYNEQFF.